This T cell receptor (beta chain) was recorded in a study of OX40 agonist ivuxolimab in advanced cancers. Study overall: Head and neck, renal cell, melanoma or hepatocellular carcinoma were the cancers that dose-escalation patients had. Among those enrolled, mean age was around 55 years (range about 20 to 79) and about 82% were male. Overall study results and limits: It was also the case that some nonresponders had low normalized T-cell clonal expansion. CD8+ T cells showed, on average, more clonal expansion than CD4+ cells.

Here immunoSEQ multiplex PCR was the method, and the copy in TCRdb shows in-frame clones only, minus some. This sample has roughly 60,000 clones, with approximately 89% found just once. The CDR3 length is 14 residues. Germline-derived CDR1 and CDR2 are SGHTA and FQGNSA. V was trimmed by 5 bases and J by 8 bases, leaving 18 bases between them. On this clone itself: Its antigen is undetermined.

The sequence came from an adult with an advanced solid tumor such as melanoma, head and neck, liver or kidney cancer. V and J are TRBV7-2 and TRBJ1-2, with D uncertain. The specimen was CD4+ or CD8+ T cells sorted from blood, collected in a trial of the OX40 agonist ivuxolimab. The CDR3 sequence is CASSLVQLGNGYTF. As DNA, the CDR3 is TGTGCCAGCAGCCTCGTTCAATTGGGGAACGGCTACACCTTC.